These 18 T cell receptor beta chains came from one sample sequenced in a study of blood T cell repertoires in COVID-19. Repertoires were generated with immunoSEQ multiplex PCR, while TCRdb's copy carries only in-frame clones and drops some. Found here are approximately 170,000 clones, approximately 81% of them singletons; the top ten hold under 12%. The sample consisted of peripheral blood. All receptors derive from a woman older than 75 with active or convalescent COVID-19.

This clone was detected a few times. V is TRBV2 and J is TRBJ1-5; D not certain. This CDR3 region has 13 residues. Trimming removed 2 bases at V and 11 bases at J, with 13 bases between. Germline CDR1 is SNHLY and CDR2 is FYNNEI. The CDR3 is CASSEQSNRAQHF. The DNA of the CDR3 is TGTGCCAGCAGTGAACAGTCAAATCGTGCCCAGCATTTT.

CDR3 nucleotide sequence: TGCGCCAGCAGCTTGTTAGGGGTTCAAGATACGCAGTATTTT. It is translated as CASSLLGVQDTQYF. The V call is TRBV5-1, the J call TRBJ2-3, with D perhaps TRBD1 (5 bases). The V and J ends lost 1 base and 5 bases respectively, with 11 bases between them. From germline, CDR1 is SGHRS and CDR2 YFSETQ. The CDR3 covers 14 residues. Full variable domain (remainder filled in from reference TRBV5-1 and TRBJ2-3): KAGVTQTPRYLIKTRGQQVTLSCSPISGHRSVSWYQQTPGQGLQFLFEYFSETQRNKGNFPGRFSGRQFSNSRSEMNVSTLELGDSALYLCASSLLGVQDTQYFGPGTRLTVL.

This chain connects TRBV25-1 to TRBJ1-1; D not resolved. V shed 1 base and J shed 5 bases, with 11 bases lying between them. Germline CDR1 and CDR2: MGHDK and SYGVNS. CDR3 length equals 14 residues. Written as DNA, the CDR3 is TGTGCCAGCAGTGAATCTCGCATAGTAACTGAAGCTTTCTTT. Its translation: CASSESRIVTEAFF.

The chain is built from TRBV11-2 and TRBJ2-7; the D is unclear. Germline lookup yields CDR1 SGHAT and CDR2 FQNNGV. The CDR3 covers 16 residues. Between the trimmed V and J ends, which lost 0 bases and 0 bases, there was a span of 12 bases. CDR3 nucleotides: TGTGCCAGCAGCTTAGATACGAGCTACAGCTCCTACGAGCAGTACTTC. Amino acid sequence: CASSLDTSYSSYEQYF.

This clone showed up just a few times. This chain uses TRBV2 with TRBJ1-1, with D maybe TRBD1 (6 bases). Trimming took 3 bases from V and 6 from J, leaving 17 bases between them. Germline CDR1 and CDR2: SNHLY and FYNNEI. This CDR3 region has 15 residues. The CDR3 reads CASSDPSGRQAEAFF. The CDR3 coding sequence is TGTGCCAGCAGTGACCCCTCCGGTCGACAGGCTGAAGCTTTCTTT.

V gene TRBV19 combines with J gene TRBJ1-5; the D is unclear. The V and J ends lost 5 bases and 4 bases respectively, with 15 bases between them. This CDR3 has 15 amino acids. The germline V gene has CDR1 LNHDA and CDR2 SQIVND (reference sequence). The DNA of the CDR3 is TGTGCCAGTAGTCCTCCCCCCTCTTTTAATCAGCCCCAGCATTTT. This gives the protein CASSPPPSFNQPQHF.

This chain joins TRBV7-3 and TRBJ1-4, with D unclear. This CDR3 is built from 15 residues. V lost 0 bases, J lost 0 bases, and 5 bases lay in between. Per the germline V gene, CDR1 is SGHTA and CDR2 is FQGTGA. CDR3: CASSLTETTNEKLFF. The CDR3 DNA reads as TGTGCCAGCAGCTTAACAGAGACAACTAATGAAAAACTGTTTTTT.

This chain connects TRBV7-3 to TRBJ1-3, with D maybe TRBD1 (6 bases). CDR3 length equals 14 residues. Germline assignment: CDR1 SGHTA and CDR2 FQGTGA. Trimming left V 2 bases short and J 8 bases short, with 13 bases between. The CDR3 region has the DNA TGTGCCAGCAGCTTATACCGAGGGGGTGACACCATATATTTT. It specifies CASSLYRGGDTIYF.

The J gene is TRBJ1-1, the V gene TRBV19; TRBD1 aligns across 7 bases. J gave up 10 bases and V 6 bases, and 8 bases lay outside the gene matches. The CDR3 has 12 amino acids. Germline CDR1 reads LNHDA; CDR2 reads SQIVND (reference sequence). The CDR3 region has the DNA TGTGCCAGTAGCCTCGACAGGGTTGTAGCTTTCTTT. Translated: CASSLDRVVAFF.

The V and J genes are TRBV3-1 (or the pseudogene TRBV3-2) and TRBJ1-3; D is unresolved. Trimming left V 3 bases short and J 1 base short, with 7 bases between. This CDR3 has 14 amino acids. The germline gives CDR1 LGHDT, CDR2 YNNKEL (reference sequence). CDR3 amino acids: CASSQFRSGNTIYF. The CDR3 coding sequence is TGTGCCAGCAGCCAGTTTAGATCTGGAAACACCATATATTTT.

The rearrangement links TRBV11-3 to TRBJ2-1; no clear D. V was trimmed by 3 bases and J by 7 bases, leaving 10 bases between them. CDR3 size: 13 residues. In germline, CDR1 is SGHNT, CDR2 YENEEA. As DNA, the CDR3 is TGTGCCAGCAGCTTCACATCGAGGAATGAGCAGTTCTTC. Its translation: CASSFTSRNEQFF.

This chain connects TRBV5-1 to TRBJ2-1; 8 bases line up with TRBD2. There are 15 residues in the CDR3. Germline CDR1 SGHRS, CDR2 YFSETQ. V lost 0 bases to trimming and J lost 7 bases; unmatched junction nucleotides: 6. DNA of the CDR3: TGCGCCAGCAGCTTGGGTGCAGCGGGAGTTAATGAGCAGTTCTTC. Translating it yields CASSLGAAGVNEQFF.

The chain uses TRBV20-1 and TRBJ2-1; TRBD2 aligns across 10 bases. In germline, CDR1 is DFQATT, CDR2 SNEGSKA (reference sequence). Losses at the gene ends were 3 bases for V and 6 bases for J; bases not matched to a gene: 14. The CDR3 extends over 17 amino acids. CDR3: CSASSQVRLAGLNEQFF. The CDR3 region has the DNA TGCAGTGCTAGTTCCCAGGTTAGACTAGCGGGCCTCAATGAGCAGTTCTTC.

This chain joins TRBV24-1 and TRBJ1-2, with D perhaps matching TRBD1 (5 bases). V lost 3 bases and J lost 4, with 14 bases in between. This CDR3 is 15 amino acids long. CDR1 and CDR2 from the germline V gene are KGHDR and SFDVKD. CDR3 protein: CATSDSREGPYGYTF. The DNA of the CDR3 is TGTGCCACCAGTGATAGCAGGGAGGGTCCCTATGGCTACACCTTC.

In its sample, this clone was seen a few times. V usage is TRBV2 and J usage is TRBJ2-5; 11 positions match TRBD2. The germline gives CDR1 SNHLY, CDR2 FYNNEI. The J segment lost 3 bases and the V segment lost 6 bases, leaving 9 bases of the junction unmatched. This CDR3 has 16 amino acids. The CDR3 loop reads CASRPLSGRAKETQYF. Here the CDR3 DNA reads TGTGCCAGCAGACCTCTTAGCGGGAGGGCCAAAGAGACCCAGTACTTC.

This clone has a single count. J is TRBJ2-1 and V is TRBV18; 9 nucleotides line up with TRBD1. The length of the CDR3 is 13 residues. Germline CDR1 and CDR2: KGHSH and LQKENI. With V trimmed by 6 bases and J by 6 bases, 3 bases remained unmatched. The DNA of the CDR3 is TGTGCCAGCTCGAGGGACAGGGCCAATGAGCAGTTCTTC. Its translation: CASSRDRANEQFF.

DNA for the CDR3: TGTGCCAGCAGTTACTCGGCAGGGAACAAAAACTATGGCTACACCTTC. The encoded protein is CASSYSAGNKNYGYTF. The rearrangement links TRBV6-5 to TRBJ1-2; a possible D gene is TRBD1 (5 bases). The CDR3 loop spans 16 amino acids. CDR1 is MNHEY and CDR2 is SVGAGI in the germline V gene. The germline V and J ends were trimmed by 0 bases and 2 bases, with 13 bases remaining between them.

The rearrangement uses TRBV6-6 and TRBJ1-2; D remains unclear. The germline V gene encodes CDR1 MNHNY and CDR2 SVGAGI (reference sequence). CDR3 length: 11 residues. V lost 5 bases and J 4 bases, leaving 5 bases between the germline ends. The CDR3 nucleotides read TGTGCCAGCAGTAGGAGCTATGGCTACACCTTC. Its protein is CASSRSYGYTF.